The source of this T cell receptor beta chain is a study of blood T cells in healthy people across ages. Using a J-beta primer mix together with a sample-barcoded 5' primer, a second PCR was run for roughly 6 to 11 cycles. TCRdb re-analysed the 5' RACE reads in MiXCR, keeping a single row per CDR3 protein. Of about 1.4 million distinct CDR3 sequences listed, approximately 63% are singletons. About this clonotype: What it binds is unknown.

Study-wide points: Both higher diversity and more naive CD4+ cells marked long-lived donors when set against aged donors. Reliance upon unsorted PBMCs precluded definitive naive versus antigen-experienced comparison.

Specimen: blood. This clonotype was sampled from a man aged 18 to 29 in good health.

In DNA, the CDR3 is TGCGCCAGCAGCCTGATACCGAACTCCTACGAGCAGTACTTC. Its translation: CASSLIPNSYEQYF. The rearrangement uses TRBV5-1 and TRBJ2-7, with no clear D. Germline values: CDR1 SGHRS, CDR2 YFSETQ. Trimming shortened V by 4 bases and J by 0 bases, and 11 bases separated the two germline ends. The CDR3 is 14 amino acids.